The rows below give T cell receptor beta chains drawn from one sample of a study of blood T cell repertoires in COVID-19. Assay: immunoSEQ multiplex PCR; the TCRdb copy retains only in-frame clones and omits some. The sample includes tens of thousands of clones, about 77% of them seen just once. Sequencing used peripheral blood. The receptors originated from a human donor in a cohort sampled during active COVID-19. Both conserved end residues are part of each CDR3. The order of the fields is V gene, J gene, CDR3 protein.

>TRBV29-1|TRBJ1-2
CSAQVALSVYGYTF
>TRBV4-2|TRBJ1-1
CASSQGTGVYTEAFF
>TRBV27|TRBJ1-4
CASSLGATNEKLFF
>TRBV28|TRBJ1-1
CASSSPQGARTEAFF
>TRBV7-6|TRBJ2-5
CASSTGTSGSGETQYF
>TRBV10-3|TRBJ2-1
CATGDRSINEQFF
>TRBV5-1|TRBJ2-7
CASSLRGTSPTSYEQYF
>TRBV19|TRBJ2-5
CASSLSGAQYF
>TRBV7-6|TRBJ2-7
CASSLGETSGAYEQYF
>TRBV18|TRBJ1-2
CASSLREGVNYGYTF
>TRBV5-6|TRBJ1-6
CASSPRGGMPDRGGSPLHF
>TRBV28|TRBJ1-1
CASSLVLGRGDWDTEAFF
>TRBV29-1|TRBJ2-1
CSVRDRENEQFF
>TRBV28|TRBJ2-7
CASSRAGGYEQYF
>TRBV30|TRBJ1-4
CAWQAGGPGKLFF
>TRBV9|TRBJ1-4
CASSGVGQGKGKLFF
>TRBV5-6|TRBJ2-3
CASRDGVLTSTDTQYF
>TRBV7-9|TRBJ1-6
CASSPVGRGTPLHF
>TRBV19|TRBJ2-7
CASRLAGGNEQYF
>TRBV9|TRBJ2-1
CASSVARASGRFEQFF
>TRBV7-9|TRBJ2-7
CASSWSSGEQYF
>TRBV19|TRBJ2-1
CASKEGAAGDNEQFF
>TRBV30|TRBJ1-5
CAWSTGTSNQPQHF
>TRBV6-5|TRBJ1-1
CASTTQGKGAFF
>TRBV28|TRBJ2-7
CASSPSGLAMSYEQYF
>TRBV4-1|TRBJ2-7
CASSQERQGGGQYF
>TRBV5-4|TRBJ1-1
CASSPWTGWTNTEAFF
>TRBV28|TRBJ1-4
CASSYTWTNEKLFF
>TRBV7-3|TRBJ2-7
CASSLDRGTYEQYF
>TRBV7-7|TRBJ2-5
CASSLILAGSQETQYF
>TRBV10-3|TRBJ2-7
CAISDDGRASYEQYF
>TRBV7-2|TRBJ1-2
CASSPGGVGGYTF
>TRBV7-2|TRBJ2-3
CASSLVTSGATDTQYF
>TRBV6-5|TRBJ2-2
CASKYRGDGTGELFF
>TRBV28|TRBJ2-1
CASRRGRDSTLNEQFF
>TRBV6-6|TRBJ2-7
CASSYLGGYTYEQYF
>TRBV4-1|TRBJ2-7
CASSQAPSPSYEQYF
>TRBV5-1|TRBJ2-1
CASSAGYRSSYNEQFF
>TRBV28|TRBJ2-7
CASSTQYRVREQYF
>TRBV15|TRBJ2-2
CATSSQTGVGELFF
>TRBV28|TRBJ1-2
CASRSEGVGYGYTF
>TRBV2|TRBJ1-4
CASRDDRVEKLFF
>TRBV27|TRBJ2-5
CASSRKAGGHVETQYF
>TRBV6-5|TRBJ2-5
CASSYSTGGGQETQYF
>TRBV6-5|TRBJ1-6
CASRGGQGNNSPLHF
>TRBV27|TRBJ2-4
CASSKRGTGAIQYF
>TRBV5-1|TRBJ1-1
CASRTGTGYTEAFF
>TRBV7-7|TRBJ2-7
CASSLALDSYYEQYF
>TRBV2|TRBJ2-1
CASSFGLAGVHNEQFF
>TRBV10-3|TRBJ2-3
CAISGSGLALSTDTQYF
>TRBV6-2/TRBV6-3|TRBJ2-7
CASSYGSGLSYEQYF
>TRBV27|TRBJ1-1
CASSSRVNTEAFF
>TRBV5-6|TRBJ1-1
CASSSAAENTEAFF